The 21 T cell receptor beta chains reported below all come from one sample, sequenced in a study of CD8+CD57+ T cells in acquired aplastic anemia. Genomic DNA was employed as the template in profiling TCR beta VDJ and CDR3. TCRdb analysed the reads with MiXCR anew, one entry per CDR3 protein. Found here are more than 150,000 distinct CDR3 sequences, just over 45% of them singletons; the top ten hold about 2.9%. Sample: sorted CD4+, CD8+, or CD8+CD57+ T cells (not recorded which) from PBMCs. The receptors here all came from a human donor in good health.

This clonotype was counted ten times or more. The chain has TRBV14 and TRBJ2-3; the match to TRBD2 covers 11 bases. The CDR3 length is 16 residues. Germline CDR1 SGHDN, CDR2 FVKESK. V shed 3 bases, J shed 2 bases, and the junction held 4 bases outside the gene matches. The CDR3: CASSQRLAGNTDTQYF. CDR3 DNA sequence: TGTGCCAGCAGCCAGCGACTAGCGGGGAACACAGATACGCAGTATTTT.

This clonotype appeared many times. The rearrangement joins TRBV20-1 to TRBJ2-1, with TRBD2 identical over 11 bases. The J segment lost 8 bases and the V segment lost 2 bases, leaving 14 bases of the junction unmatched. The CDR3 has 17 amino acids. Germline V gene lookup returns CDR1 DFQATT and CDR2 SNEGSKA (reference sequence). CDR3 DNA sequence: TGCAGTGCTAGACTAGCGGGAGGCCAATCAGGCCTTTATGAGCAGTTCTTC. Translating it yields CSARLAGGQSGLYEQFF.

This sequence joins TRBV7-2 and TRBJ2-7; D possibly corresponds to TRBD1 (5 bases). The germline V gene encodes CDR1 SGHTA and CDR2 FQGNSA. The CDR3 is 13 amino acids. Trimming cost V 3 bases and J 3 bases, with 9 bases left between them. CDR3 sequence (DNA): TGTGCCAGCAGCTTTGGCGGACACTACGAGCAGTACTTC. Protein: CASSFGGHYEQYF.

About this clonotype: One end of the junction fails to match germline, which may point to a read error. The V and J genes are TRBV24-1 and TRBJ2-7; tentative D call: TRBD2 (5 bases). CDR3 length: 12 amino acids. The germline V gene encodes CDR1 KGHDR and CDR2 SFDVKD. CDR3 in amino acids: CATSDTSYERYF. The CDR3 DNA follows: TGTGCCACCAGTGACACTTCCTACGAGCGGTACTTT.

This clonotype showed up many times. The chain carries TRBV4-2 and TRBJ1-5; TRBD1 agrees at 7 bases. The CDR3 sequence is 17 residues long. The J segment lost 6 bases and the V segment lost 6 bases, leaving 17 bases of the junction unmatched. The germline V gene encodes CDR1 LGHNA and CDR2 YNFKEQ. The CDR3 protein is CASRGHRGWGWGQPQHF. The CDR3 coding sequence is TGTGCCAGCAGAGGACACAGGGGTTGGGGTTGGGGTCAGCCCCAGCATTTT.

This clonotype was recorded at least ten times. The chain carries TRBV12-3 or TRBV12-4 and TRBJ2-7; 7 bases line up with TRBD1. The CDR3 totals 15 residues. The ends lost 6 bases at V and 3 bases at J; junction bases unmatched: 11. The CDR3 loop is CASSKMDRTVYEQYF. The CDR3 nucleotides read TGTGCCAGCAGCAAGATGGACAGGACCGTCTACGAGCAGTACTTC.

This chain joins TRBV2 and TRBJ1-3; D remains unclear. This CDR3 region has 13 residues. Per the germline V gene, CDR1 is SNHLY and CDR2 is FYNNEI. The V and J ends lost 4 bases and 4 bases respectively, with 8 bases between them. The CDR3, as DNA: TGTGCCAGCAGTGTTGAGGCCGGAAACACCATATATTTT. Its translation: CASSVEAGNTIYF.

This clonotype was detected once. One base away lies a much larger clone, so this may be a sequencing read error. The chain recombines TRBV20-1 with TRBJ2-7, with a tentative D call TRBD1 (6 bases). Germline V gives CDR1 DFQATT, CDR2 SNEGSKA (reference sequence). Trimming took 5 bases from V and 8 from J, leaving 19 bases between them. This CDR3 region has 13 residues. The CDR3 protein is CSASPGSRDKQYF. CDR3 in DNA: TGCAGTGCTTCGCCGGGATCTAGGGACAAGCAGTACTTC.

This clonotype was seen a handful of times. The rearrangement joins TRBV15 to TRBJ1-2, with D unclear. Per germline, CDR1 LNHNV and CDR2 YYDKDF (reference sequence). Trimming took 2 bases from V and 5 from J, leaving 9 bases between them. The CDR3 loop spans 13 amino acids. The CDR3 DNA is TGTGCCACCAGCAGACCTACAGAGTATGGCTACACCTTC. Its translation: CATSRPTEYGYTF.

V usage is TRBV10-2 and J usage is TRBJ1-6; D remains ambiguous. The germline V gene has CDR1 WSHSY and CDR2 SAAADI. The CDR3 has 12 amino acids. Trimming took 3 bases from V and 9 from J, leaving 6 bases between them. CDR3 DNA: TGCGCCAGCAGTGAAATGGGTTCACCCCTCCACTTT. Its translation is CASSEMGSPLHF.

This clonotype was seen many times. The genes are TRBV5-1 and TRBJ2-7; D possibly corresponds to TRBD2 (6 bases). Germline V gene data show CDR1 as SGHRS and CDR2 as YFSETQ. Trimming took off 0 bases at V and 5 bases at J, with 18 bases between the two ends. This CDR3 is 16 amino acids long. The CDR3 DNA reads TGCGCCAGCAGCTTGGCCTTGGACGGGAGTCCCCACGAGCAGTACTTC. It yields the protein CASSLALDGSPHEQYF.

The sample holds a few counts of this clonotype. CDR3: CASSYSGQPTEPQHF. The CDR3 DNA reads as TGTGCCAGCAGTTACTCGGGACAGCCTACGGAGCCCCAGCATTTT. The chain joins TRBV6-5 to TRBJ1-5; TRBD1 aligns across 7 bases. The CDR3 length is 15 residues. Germline CDR1 reads MNHEY; CDR2 reads SVGAGI. J gave up 8 bases and V 0 bases, and 7 bases lay outside the gene matches.

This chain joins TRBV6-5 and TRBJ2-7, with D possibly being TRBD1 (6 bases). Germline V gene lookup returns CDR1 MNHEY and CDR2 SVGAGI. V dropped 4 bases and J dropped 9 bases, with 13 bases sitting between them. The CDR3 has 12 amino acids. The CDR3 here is CASSSTGFGQYF. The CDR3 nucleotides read TGTGCCAGCAGTTCGACAGGTTTCGGGCAGTACTTC.

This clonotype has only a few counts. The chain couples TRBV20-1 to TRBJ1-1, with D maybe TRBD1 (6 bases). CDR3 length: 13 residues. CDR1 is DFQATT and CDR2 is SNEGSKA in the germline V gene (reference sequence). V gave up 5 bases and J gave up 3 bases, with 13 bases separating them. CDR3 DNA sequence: TGCAGTGCTCGCGAAGGGGGGCACACTGAAGCTTTCTTT. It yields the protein CSAREGGHTEAFF.

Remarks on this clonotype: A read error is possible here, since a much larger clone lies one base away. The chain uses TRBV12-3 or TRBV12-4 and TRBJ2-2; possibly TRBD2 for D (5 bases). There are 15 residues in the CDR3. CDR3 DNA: TGTGCCAGCAGTTTGCAACAACTTAACACCGGGAAGCTGTTTTTT. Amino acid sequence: CASSLQQLNTGKLFF.

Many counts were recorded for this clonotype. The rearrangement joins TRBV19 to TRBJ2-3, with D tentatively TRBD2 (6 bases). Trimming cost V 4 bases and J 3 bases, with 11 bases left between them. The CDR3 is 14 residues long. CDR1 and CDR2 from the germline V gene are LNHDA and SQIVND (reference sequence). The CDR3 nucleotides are TGTGCCAGTAGTACGAAGACTAGGACAGATACGCAGTATTTT. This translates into CASSTKTRTDTQYF.

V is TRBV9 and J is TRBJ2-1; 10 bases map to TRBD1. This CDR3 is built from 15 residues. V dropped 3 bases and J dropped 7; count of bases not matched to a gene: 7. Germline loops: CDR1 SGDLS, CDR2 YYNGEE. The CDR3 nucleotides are TGTGCCAGCAGCGCGGGCGGACAGGGGGGGAATGAGCAGTTCTTC. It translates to CASSAGGQGGNEQFF.

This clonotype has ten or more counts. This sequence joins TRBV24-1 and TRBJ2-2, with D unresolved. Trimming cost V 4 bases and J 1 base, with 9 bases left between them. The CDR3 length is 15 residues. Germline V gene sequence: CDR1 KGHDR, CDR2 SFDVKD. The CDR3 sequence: CATSDRLVNTGELFF. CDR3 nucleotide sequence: TGTGCCACCAGTGACAGATTAGTGAACACCGGGGAGCTGTTTTTT.

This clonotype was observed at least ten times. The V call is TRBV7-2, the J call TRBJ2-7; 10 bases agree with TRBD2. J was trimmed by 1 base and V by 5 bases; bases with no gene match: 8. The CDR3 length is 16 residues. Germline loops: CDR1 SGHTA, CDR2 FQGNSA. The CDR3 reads CASSLTEAGGSYEQYF. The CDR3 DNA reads TGTGCCAGCAGCCTTACAGAAGCGGGAGGGTCCTACGAGCAGTACTTC.

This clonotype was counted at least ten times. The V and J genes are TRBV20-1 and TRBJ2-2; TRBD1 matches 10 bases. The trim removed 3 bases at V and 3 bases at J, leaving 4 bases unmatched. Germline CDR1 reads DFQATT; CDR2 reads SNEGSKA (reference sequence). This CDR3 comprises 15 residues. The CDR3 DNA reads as TGCAGTGCTAGGGGCGGGACAGGGGACACCGGGGAGCTGTTTTTT. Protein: CSARGGTGDTGELFF.

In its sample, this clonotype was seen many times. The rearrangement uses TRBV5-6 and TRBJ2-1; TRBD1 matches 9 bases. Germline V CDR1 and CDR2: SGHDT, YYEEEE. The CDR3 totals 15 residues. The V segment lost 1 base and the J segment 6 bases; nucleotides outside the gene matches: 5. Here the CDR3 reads CASSLLDRGGNEQFF. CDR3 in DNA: TGTGCCAGCAGCTTGTTGGACAGGGGCGGCAATGAGCAGTTCTTC.